This T cell receptor (beta chain) comes out of a study of T cells in Graves' hyperthyroidism and ophthalmopathy. Study results and limitations: In validation, the model predicted ophthalmopathy. These predictions came a median roughly 6.5 months before onset. Most thyroid clonotypes with frequency above 0.001 were detected in blood. Separation of ophthalmopathy from stable hyperthyroidism was achieved by a 13 V-J model.

The TCR beta CDR3 regions underwent amplification using RNA transcripts as the source. Primed by the HTBI set, a first-round RT-PCR was run on the TCR CDR3. TCRdb fed the multiplex PCR reads into MiXCR, producing one record per CDR3 protein. The sample lists a few hundred thousand distinct CDR3 sequences, 46% occurring once. Exclusions: uncontrolled infection, other autoimmune disease, pregnancy, lactation. On this clonotype itself: Its target is unknown.

The germline CDR1 and CDR2 sequences are SGHAT and FQNNGV. The CDR3 runs 14 residues. J lost 7 bases, V lost 5 bases, and 5 bases had no gene match. Sequencing used peripheral blood or thyroid tissue (not recorded which). The chain employs TRBV11-2 and TRBJ1-6; TRBD1 matches at 7 bases. This clonotype originated in an adult woman with Graves' disease, either hyperthyroidism or ophthalmopathy (not recorded which). The CDR3 loop is CASSKGTENSPLHF. CDR3 DNA sequence: TGTGCCAGCAGCAAGGGGACAGAAAATTCACCCCTCCACTTT.